The rows below give T cell receptor beta chains drawn from one sample of a study of blood T cell repertoires in COVID-19. Data came from immunoSEQ multiplex PCR; TCRdb stores just in-frame clones and leaves some out. The table lists approximately 220,000 clones, roughly 84% of them singletons. Specimen: PBMCs or T cells enriched from blood (not recorded which). These receptors all come from a woman aged 40 to 50 who had recovered from COVID-19. The CDR3 runs from the conserved cysteine through the conserved F or W. A D gene is named only where the DNA matches it firmly. Clone size is given for some rows only: seen once, a few or many times, or a class if the clone is expanded.

v_gene	j_gene	abundance	d_gene	len	CDR3aa	CDR3nt
TRBV2	TRBJ2-5	.	TRBD2	14	CASSRTSGSETQYF	TGTGCCAGCAGCCGGACTAGCGGGAGTGAGACCCAGTACTTC
TRBV6-5	TRBJ1-3	.	TRBD1	15	CASSYSGTGRNTIYF	TGTGCCAGCAGTTACTCGGGGACAGGCAGAAACACCATATATTTT
TRBV7-6	TRBJ1-1	.	.	12	CASYRANTEAFF	TGTGCCAGCTACAGGGCGAACACTGAAGCTTTCTTT
TRBV7-7	TRBJ2-2	.	TRBD2	16	CASSLEAGGVAGELFF	TGTGCCAGCAGCTTAGAAGCGGGAGGAGTCGCCGGGGAGCTGTTTTTT
TRBV28	TRBJ1-2	.	TRBD1	14	CASSRTGGNYGYTF	TGTGCCAGCAGTCGGACAGGGGGTAACTATGGCTACACCTTC
TRBV7-2	TRBJ2-7	once	.	12	CASSLTSYEQYF	TGTGCCAGCAGCCTGACTAGCTACGAGCAGTACTTC
TRBV27	TRBJ2-1	once	TRBD2	17	CATAPSRLVAGGDEQFF	TGTGCCACCGCACCATCGAGGCTGGTAGCGGGAGGGGATGAGCAGTTCTTC
TRBV27	TRBJ2-7	.	TRBD2	15	CASSLGLAGVREQYF	TGTGCCAGCAGTTTAGGCCTAGCGGGAGTTCGGGAGCAGTACTTC
TRBV5-6	TRBJ1-6	.	TRBD1	16	CASSRGQGWRNSPLHF	TGTGCCAGCAGCCGAGGACAGGGCTGGAGAAATTCACCCCTCCACTTT
TRBV10-1	TRBJ2-5	.	.	13	CASSEGAGETQYF	TGCGCCAGCAGTGAGGGGGCCGGGGAGACCCAGTACTTC
TRBV4-2	TRBJ2-7	.	TRBD2	15	CASSPRTSGTYEQYF	TGTGCCAGCAGCCCAAGGACTAGCGGAACCTACGAGCAGTACTTC
TRBV3-1/TRBV3-2	TRBJ2-1	.	.	14	CASSPRGLRNEQFF	TGTGCCAGCAGCCCACGTGGCCTGAGGAATGAGCAGTTCTTC
TRBV7-2	TRBJ1-4	once	.	15	CASSQSRAYNEKLFF	TGTGCCAGCAGCCAGAGCAGGGCCTATAATGAAAAACTGTTTTTT
TRBV27	TRBJ2-2	.	TRBD2	15	CASSLLAVNTGELFF	TGTGCCAGCAGTCTTCTAGCGGTGAACACCGGGGAGCTGTTTTTT
TRBV5-1	TRBJ2-1	.	.	13	CASSLGGIDEQFF	TGCGCCAGCAGCTTAGGAGGGATTGATGAGCAGTTCTTC
TRBV6-5	TRBJ2-5	.	TRBD2	13	CATGTSGIATQYF	TGTGCCACCGGGACTAGCGGGATAGCGACCCAGTACTTC
TRBV19	TRBJ1-3	.	.	13	CATSTGLGNTIYF	TGTGCCACCTCAACAGGGTTGGGAAACACCATATATTTT
TRBV12-3/TRBV12-4	TRBJ1-2	.	.	13	CASSLGVNYGYTF	TGTGCCAGCAGTTTAGGAGTAAACTATGGCTACACCTTC
TRBV4-2	TRBJ2-7	.	TRBD2	19	CASSQGFRGLAGVPYEQYF	TGTGCCAGCAGCCAAGGGTTCAGGGGACTAGCGGGAGTGCCCTACGAGCAGTACTTC
TRBV18	TRBJ2-1	.	.	15	CASSPRPLARDEQFF	TGTGCCAGCTCACCACGCCCACTAGCAAGGGATGAGCAGTTCTTC
TRBV11-2	TRBJ1-1	.	.	17	CASSLAGLWRVNTEAFF	TGTGCCAGCAGCTTAGCCGGGCTATGGAGGGTGAACACTGAAGCTTTCTTT
TRBV15	TRBJ2-1	.	TRBD2	14	CATTGREVYNEQFF	TGTGCCACCACAGGGCGGGAGGTCTACAATGAGCAGTTCTTC
TRBV5-1	TRBJ2-3	.	TRBD2	16	CASSSGLAVSTDTQYF	TGCGCCAGCAGCTCCGGACTAGCGGTGAGCACAGATACGCAGTATTTT
TRBV11-2	TRBJ2-7	.	.	14	CASSRTSPTYEQYF	TGTGCCAGCAGCCGGACAAGTCCAACGTACGAGCAGTACTTC
TRBV7-9	TRBJ1-3	.	TRBD1	13	CASSSTGIYTIYF	TGTGCCAGCAGCTCGACAGGGATATACACCATATATTTT
TRBV15	TRBJ2-3	.	.	13	CATSRGSDATQYF	TGTGCCACCAGCAGGGGGAGCGACGCTACGCAGTATTTT
TRBV18	TRBJ1-5	.	TRBD1	13	CASSPPGGQPQHF	TGTGCCAGCTCCCCCCCAGGGGGGCAGCCCCAGCATTTT